This TCR beta chain was sequenced in a study of blood T cell repertoires in COVID-19. About the study: Donors in the United States, Italy and Spain gave samples during acute or convalescent COVID-19. PBMCs, B-cell-depleted T cells, or T cells were the source of the cDNA or gDNA that made up the material.

Sequencing was performed with immunoSEQ multiplex PCR; in TCRdb, only in-frame clones are kept and a portion is missing. Found here are over 140,000 clones, about 80% of them singletons; the top ten hold 3.5% to 4.5%. Trimming pared 5 bases from V and 5 bases from J, leaving 15 bases between. Germline V gene lookup returns CDR1 LGHDT and CDR2 YNNKEL (reference sequence). CDR3 size: 15 residues. The sequence derives from an older woman with acute or convalescent COVID-19. The sample taken for sequencing was peripheral blood. V is TRBV3-1 (or the pseudogene TRBV3-2) and J is TRBJ2-2; D perhaps matches TRBD1 (6 bases). CDR3 sequence reads: CASSDSGTRTGELFF. The DNA of the CDR3 is TGTGCCAGCAGCGACTCCGGGACAAGGACCGGGGAGCTGTTTTTT.